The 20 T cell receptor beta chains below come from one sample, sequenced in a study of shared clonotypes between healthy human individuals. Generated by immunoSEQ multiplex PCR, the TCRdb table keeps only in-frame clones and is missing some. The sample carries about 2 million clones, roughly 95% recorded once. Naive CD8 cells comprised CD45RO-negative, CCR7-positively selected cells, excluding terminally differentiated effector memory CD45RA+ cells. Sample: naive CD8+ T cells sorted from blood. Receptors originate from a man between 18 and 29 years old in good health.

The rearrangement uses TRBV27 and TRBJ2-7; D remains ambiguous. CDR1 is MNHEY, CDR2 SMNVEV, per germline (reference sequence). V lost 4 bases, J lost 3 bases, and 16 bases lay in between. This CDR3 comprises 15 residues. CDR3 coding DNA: TGTGCCAGCAGTTCATCCGCGTCCGGCAGCTACGAGCAGTACTTC. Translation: CASSSSASGSYEQYF.

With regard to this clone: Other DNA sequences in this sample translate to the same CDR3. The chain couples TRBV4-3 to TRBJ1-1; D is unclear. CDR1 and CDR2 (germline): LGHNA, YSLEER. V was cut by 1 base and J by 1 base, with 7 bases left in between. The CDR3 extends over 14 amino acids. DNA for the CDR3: TGCGCCAGCAGCCAAGTGGGGAGGAACACTGAAGCTTTCTTT. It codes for CASSQVGRNTEAFF.

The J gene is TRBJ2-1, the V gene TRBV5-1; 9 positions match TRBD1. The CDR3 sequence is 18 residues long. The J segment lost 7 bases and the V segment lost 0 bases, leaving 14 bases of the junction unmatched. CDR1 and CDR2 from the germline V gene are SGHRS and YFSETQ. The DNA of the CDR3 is TGCGCCAGCAGCTTGGGGACAGGGGTCGCAGTGTCTGGTAATGAGCAGTTCTTC. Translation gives CASSLGTGVAVSGNEQFF.

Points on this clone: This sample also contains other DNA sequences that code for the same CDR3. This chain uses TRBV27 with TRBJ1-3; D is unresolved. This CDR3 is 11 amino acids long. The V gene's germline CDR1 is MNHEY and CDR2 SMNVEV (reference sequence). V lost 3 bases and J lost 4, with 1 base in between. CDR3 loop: CASSFGNTIYF. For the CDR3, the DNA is TGTGCCAGCAGTTTCGGAAACACCATATATTTT.

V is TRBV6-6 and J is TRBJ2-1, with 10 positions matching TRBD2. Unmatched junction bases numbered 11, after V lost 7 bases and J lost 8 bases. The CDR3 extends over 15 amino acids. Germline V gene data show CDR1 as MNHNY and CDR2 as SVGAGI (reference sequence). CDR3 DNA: TGTGCCAGCACCGAAGCGGGAGGGCTAAGAGATGAGCAGTTCTTC. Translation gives CASTEAGGLRDEQFF.

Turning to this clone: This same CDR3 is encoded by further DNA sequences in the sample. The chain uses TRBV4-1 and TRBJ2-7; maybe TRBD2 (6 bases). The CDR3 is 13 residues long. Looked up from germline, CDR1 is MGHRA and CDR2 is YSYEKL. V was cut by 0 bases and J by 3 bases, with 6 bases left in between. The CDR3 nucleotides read TGCGCCAGCAGCCAAGAGCGGGGCTACGAGCAGTACTTC. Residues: CASSQERGYEQYF.

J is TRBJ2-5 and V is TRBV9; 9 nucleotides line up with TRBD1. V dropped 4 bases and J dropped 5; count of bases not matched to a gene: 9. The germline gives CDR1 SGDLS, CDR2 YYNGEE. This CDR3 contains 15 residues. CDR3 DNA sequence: TGTGCCAGCAGCACCGCCGGGACAGGGTGGGAGACCCAGTACTTC. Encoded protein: CASSTAGTGWETQYF.

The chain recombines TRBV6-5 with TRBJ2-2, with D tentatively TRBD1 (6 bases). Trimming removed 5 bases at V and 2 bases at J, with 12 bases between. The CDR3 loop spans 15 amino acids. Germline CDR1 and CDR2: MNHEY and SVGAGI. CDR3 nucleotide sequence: TGTGCCAGCAGTCATGGACAGAGAAACACCGGGGAGCTGTTTTTT. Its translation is CASSHGQRNTGELFF.

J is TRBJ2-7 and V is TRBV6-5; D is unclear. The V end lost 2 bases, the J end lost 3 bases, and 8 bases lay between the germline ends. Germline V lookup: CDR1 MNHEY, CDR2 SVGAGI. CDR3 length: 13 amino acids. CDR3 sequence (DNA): TGTGCCAGCAGTTACGCGGCTAACTACGAGCAGTACTTC. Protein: CASSYAANYEQYF.

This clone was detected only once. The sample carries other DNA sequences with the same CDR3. The chain's CDR3 is CASSHNTGELFF. The CDR3 DNA reads TGTGCCAGCAGCCACAACACCGGGGAGCTGTTTTTT. The chain couples TRBV14 to TRBJ2-2, with D hard to call. V was trimmed by 3 bases and J by 2 bases, leaving 1 base between them. Germline V CDR1 and CDR2: SGHDN, FVKESK. The CDR3 runs to 12 residues.

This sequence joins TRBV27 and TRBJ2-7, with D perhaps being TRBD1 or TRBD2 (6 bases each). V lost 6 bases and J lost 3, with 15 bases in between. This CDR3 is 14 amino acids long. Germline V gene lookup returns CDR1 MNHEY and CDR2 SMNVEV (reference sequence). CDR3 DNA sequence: TGTGCCAGCAGCGGTGCCGGGGGCGGCTACGAGCAGTACTTC. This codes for CASSGAGGGYEQYF.

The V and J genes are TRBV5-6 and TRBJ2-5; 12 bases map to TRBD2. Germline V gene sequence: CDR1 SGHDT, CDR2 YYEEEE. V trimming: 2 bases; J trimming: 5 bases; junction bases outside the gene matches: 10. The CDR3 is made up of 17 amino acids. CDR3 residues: CASSLLSSGGAWETQYF. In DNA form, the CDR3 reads TGTGCCAGCAGCTTACTCTCTAGCGGGGGGGCCTGGGAGACCCAGTACTTC.

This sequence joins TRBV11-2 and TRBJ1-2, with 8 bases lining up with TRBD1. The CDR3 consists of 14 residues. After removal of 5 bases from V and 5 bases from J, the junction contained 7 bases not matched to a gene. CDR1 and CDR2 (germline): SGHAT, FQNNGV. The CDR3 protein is CASSAPGTGYGYTF. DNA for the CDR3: TGTGCCAGCAGCGCCCCCGGGACAGGTTATGGCTACACCTTC.

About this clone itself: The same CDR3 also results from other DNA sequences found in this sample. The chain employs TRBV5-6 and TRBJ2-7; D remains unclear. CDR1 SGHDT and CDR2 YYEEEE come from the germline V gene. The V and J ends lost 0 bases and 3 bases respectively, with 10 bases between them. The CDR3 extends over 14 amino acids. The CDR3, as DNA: TGTGCCAGCAGCTTGGGGGCAGGCAACTACGAGCAGTACTTC. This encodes CASSLGAGNYEQYF.

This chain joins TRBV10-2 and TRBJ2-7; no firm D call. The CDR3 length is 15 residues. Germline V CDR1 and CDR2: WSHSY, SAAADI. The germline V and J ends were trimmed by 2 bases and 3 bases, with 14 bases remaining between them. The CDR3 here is CASSEMYKGLYEQYF. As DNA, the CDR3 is TGCGCCAGCAGTGAGATGTACAAGGGCCTCTACGAGCAGTACTTC.

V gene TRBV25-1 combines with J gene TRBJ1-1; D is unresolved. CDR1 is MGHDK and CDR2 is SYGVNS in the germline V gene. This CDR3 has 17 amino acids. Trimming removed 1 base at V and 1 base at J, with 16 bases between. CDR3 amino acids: CASSEWLTQNPNTEAFF. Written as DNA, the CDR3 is TGTGCCAGCAGTGAATGGCTAACTCAGAACCCGAACACTGAAGCTTTCTTT.

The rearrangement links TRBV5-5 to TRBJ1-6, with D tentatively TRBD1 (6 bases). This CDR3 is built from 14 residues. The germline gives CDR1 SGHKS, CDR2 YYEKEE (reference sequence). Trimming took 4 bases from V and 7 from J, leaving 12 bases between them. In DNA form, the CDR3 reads TGTGCCAGCAGCCCCGGACAGCTGAATTCACCCCTCCACTTT. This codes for CASSPGQLNSPLHF. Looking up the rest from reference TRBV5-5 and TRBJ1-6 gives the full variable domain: DAGVTQSPTHLIKTRGQQVTLRCSPISGHKSVSWYQQVLGQGPQFIFQYYEKEERGRGNFPDRFSARQFPNYSSELNVNALLLGDSALYLCASSPGQLNSPLHFGNGTRLTVT.

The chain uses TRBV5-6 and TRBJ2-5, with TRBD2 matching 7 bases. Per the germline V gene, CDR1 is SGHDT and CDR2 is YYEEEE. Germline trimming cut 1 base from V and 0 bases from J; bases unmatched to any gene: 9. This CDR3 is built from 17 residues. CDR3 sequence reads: CASSLSGGDGYQETQYF. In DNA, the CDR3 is TGTGCCAGCAGCTTGTCGGGGGGAGATGGGTACCAAGAGACCCAGTACTTC.

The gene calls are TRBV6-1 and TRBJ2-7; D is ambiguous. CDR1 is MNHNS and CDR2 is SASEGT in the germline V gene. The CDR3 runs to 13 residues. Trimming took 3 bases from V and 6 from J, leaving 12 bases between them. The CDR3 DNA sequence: TGTGCCAGCAGTGAGCAAGGGTGGGGCGAGCAGTACTTC. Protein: CASSEQGWGEQYF.

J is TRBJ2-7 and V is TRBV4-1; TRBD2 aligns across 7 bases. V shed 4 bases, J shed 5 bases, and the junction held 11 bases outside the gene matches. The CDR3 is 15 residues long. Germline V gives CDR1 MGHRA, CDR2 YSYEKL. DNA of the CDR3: TGCGCCAGCAGCCCCATAGAGGGACTAAGGGACGAGCAGTACTTC. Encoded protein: CASSPIEGLRDEQYF.